This TCR beta chain emerged from a study of cytomegalovirus exposure and HLA in healthy donors. Across the whole study: The study's early data release held about 77 million unique TCRs from HLA-typed donors. Broader study findings: Earlier results showed most TCR beta V segments being productive about 90% or about 30% of the time. In a later analysis, a missense DCLRE1C variant was linked to TCR beta V- and J-gene trimming.

60 Vbeta and 13 Jbeta primers were used in PCR. Measured with immunoSEQ multiplex PCR; TCRdb has only the in-frame clones, and not every one. Of 85,000 to 120,000 clones in the sample, roughly 80% were seen once. Germline CDR1 SGHTA, CDR2 FQGTGA. The CDR3 runs 13 residues. The V end lost 5 bases, the J end lost 9 bases, and 14 bases lay between the germline ends. Healthy bone marrow donors made up the donor group. Concerning this clone itself: The antigen is undetermined.

Sequencing was performed on PBMCs. This receptor was obtained from a male donor in good health and CMV-seropositive. The chain carries TRBV7-3 and TRBJ2-1, with D tentatively TRBD1 (6 bases). The CDR3 is CASSPGGGGEQFF. The CDR3 DNA is TGTGCCAGCAGCCCCGGTGGGGGCGGTGAGCAGTTCTTC. The whole variable domain, filled in from reference TRBV7-3 and TRBJ2-1, reads GAGVSQTPSNKVTEKGKYVELRCDPISGHTALYWYRQSLGQGPEFLIYFQGTGAADDSGLPNDRFFAVRPEGSVSTLKIQRTERGDSAVYLCASSPGGGGEQFFGPGTRLTVL.